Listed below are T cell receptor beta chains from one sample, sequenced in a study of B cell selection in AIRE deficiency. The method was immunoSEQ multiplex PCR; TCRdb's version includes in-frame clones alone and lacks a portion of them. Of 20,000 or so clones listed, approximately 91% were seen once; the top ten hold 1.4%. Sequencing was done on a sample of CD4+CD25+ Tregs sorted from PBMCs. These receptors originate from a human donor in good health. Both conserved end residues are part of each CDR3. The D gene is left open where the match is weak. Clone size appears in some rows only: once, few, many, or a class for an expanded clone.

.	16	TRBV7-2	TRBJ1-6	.	TGTGCCAGCAGCTTAGCAGCTACGGTCTATAATTCACCCCTCCACTTT	CASSLAATVYNSPLHF
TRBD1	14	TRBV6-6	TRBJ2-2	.	TGTGCCAGCAGCGGGACAGATAACACCGGGGAGCTGTTTTTT	CASSGTDNTGELFF
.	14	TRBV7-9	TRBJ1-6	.	TGTGCCAGCAGCTTAGAACAGCCTGTTTCACCCCTCCACTTT	CASSLEQPVSPLHF
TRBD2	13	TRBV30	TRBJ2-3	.	TGTGCCTGGAGCGCGGGAGTTATAGATACGCAGTATTTT	CAWSAGVIDTQYF
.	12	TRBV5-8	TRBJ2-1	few	TGTGCCAGCAGCCTGCCCTACAATGAGCAGTTCTTC	CASSLPYNEQFF
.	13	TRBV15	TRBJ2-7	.	TGTGCCACCAGCAGAAAGGGGACCTACGAGCAGTACTTC	CATSRKGTYEQYF
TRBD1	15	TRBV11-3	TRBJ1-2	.	TGTGCCAGCAGCATGGACTACAGGGGAACCTATGGCTACACCTTC	CASSMDYRGTYGYTF
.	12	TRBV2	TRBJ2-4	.	TGTGCCAGCAACTTACAGGGAGGCATTCAGTACTTC	CASNLQGGIQYF
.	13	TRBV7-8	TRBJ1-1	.	TGTGCCAGCAGCTTTTGGTCCAGGACTGAAGCTTTCTTT	CASSFWSRTEAFF
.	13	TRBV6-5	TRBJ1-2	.	TGTGCCAGCAGTTACTCGAAGGGCTATGGCTACACCTTC	CASSYSKGYGYTF
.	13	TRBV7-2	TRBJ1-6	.	TGTGCCAGCAGCTTATGGAGGGTTTCACCCCTCCACTTT	CASSLWRVSPLHF
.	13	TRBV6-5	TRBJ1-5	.	TGTGCCAGCAGTGAAGTTTCAGGGTCACCCCAGCATTTT	CASSEVSGSPQHF
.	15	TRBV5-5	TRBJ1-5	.	TGTGCCAGCAGCCGGGGACGGAGTGCCGGTGGGCCCCAGCATTTT	CASSRGRSAGGPQHF
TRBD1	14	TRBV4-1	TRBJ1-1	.	TGCGCCAGCAGCCCCGGACAGGGATGGACTGAAGCTTTCTTT	CASSPGQGWTEAFF
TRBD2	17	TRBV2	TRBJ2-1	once	TGTGCCAGCATTAAGAGGTCCGGACTAGCGGAATACAATGAGCAGTTCTTC	CASIKRSGLAEYNEQFF